The source of this T cell receptor beta chain is a study of graft-versus-host responses after intestinal transplantation. In regard to this clone: Its antigen remains unidentified. The same CDR3 arises from other DNA sequences in this sample as well.

Assay used: immunoSEQ multiplex PCR; TCRdb lists only in-frame clones, some missing. This sample has more than 15,000 clones, with approximately 86% found just once. Overall study findings and caveats: GvH clones turned up in recipient marrow; some had shown up first in ileum or blood.

Trimming stripped 4 bases from V and 5 bases from J, with 20 bases between. This CDR3 is built from 16 residues. CDR1 is MNHEY and CDR2 is SVGAGI in the germline V gene. Sampling of post-transplant bone marrow used the posterior iliac crest or another site. The receptor was isolated from a human patient who received an intestinal transplant, so some T cells may come from the graft donor. This material consisted of bone marrow, taken just under 130 days after transplant. J is TRBJ2-5 and V is TRBV6-5, with D possibly being TRBD1 or TRBD2 (5 bases each). CDR3 sequence: CASSWGTEPLQETQYF. DNA of the CDR3: TGTGCCAGCAGTTGGGGGACGGAGCCCCTTCAGGAGACCCAGTACTTC.